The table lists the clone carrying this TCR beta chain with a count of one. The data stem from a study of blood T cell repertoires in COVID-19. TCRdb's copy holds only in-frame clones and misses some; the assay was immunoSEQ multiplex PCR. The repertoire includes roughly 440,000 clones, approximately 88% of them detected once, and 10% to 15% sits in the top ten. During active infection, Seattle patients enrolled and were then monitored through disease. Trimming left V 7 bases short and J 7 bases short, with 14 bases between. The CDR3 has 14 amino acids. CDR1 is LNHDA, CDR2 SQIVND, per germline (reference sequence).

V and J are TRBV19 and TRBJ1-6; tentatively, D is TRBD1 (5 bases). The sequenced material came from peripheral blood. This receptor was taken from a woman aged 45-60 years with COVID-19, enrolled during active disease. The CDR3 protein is CASNAGLLNSPLHF. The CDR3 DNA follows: TGTGCCAGTAATGCGGGACTCTTAAATTCACCCCTCCACTTT.